This T cell receptor (beta chain) was found in a study of shared clonotypes between healthy human individuals. Healthy HIV-negative adults with no recent acute infections or vaccinations were recruited as donors. Nashville, Tennessee was home to all donors, each a Caucasian adult. Replicate sorted-subset PCRs were loaded with about 0.2 ug DNA, 29,000 or so T cell genomes. The protocol was immunoSEQ multiplex PCR, while the TCRdb copy is restricted to in-frame clones and leaves out a portion. The sample shows 1 million to 1.2 million clones, roughly 80% of them seen only once. The CDR3 is made up of 12 amino acids. Trimming removed 4 bases from V and 6 bases from J, with 10 bases in between. Germline values: CDR1 ENHRY, CDR2 SYGVKD.

Sequencing was done on a sample of memory CD4+ T cells from PBMCs. Subset defined: CD45RA-negative fraction. This chain connects TRBV10-3 to TRBJ2-7; tentatively, D is TRBD2 (5 bases). The source is a man aged 18 to 35 in good health. Some clones in this sample may be carry-over from other donors' samples. In DNA form, the CDR3 reads TGTGCCATCAGTGCCGGGATCGGCGAGCAGTACTTC. This sequence encodes CAISAGIGEQYF.